Detailed here is one T cell receptor (beta chain). The same CDR3 is also encoded by other DNA sequences in this sample. This specimen belongs to a study of blood T cell repertoires in COVID-19. Looking at the study overall: Donors in the United States, Italy and Spain gave samples during acute or convalescent COVID-19. From T cells, B-cell-depleted T cells, or PBMCs came the material, which was cDNA or gDNA.

Germline V gene data show CDR1 as SGHTA and CDR2 as FQGNSA. The CDR3 totals 13 residues. V was pared by 4 bases and J by 0 bases, with 6 bases between. As originally analysed: By means of reference gene primer amplification, nucleated cell counts were estimated. Data came from immunoSEQ multiplex PCR; TCRdb stores just in-frame clones and leaves some out. V, J and clone size reflect that table, while D and trimming were determined from the DNA. The repertoire has approximately 270,000 clones, 87% of them found once; the top ten carry approximately 3.3%. The V and J genes are TRBV7-2 and TRBJ2-5; weak D call: TRBD1 (5 bases). The TCR was taken from a man aged 18 to 35 with active or convalescent COVID-19. The material sequenced was peripheral blood. The CDR3 protein is CASSWGYQETQYF. The CDR3 DNA reads as TGTGCCAGCAGCTGGGGCTACCAAGAGACCCAGTACTTC. Drawing the rest from reference TRBV7-2 and TRBJ2-5, the complete variable domain is GAGVSQSPSNKVTEKGKDVELRCDPISGHTALYWYRQSLGQGLEFLIYFQGNSAPDKSGLPSDRFSAERTGGSVSTLTIQRTQQEDSAVYLCASSWGYQETQYFGPGTRLLVL.